This T cell receptor beta chain was obtained from a study of vaccination effects on CD4 cells after COVID-19. In the case of this clone: Its antigen is unidentified.

Isolating CD4+ T cells followed about 11 days of culture. Two doses of BNT162b2 or mRNA-1273 vaccine were administered to participants. Between the trimmed V and J ends, which lost 8 bases and 0 bases, there was a span of 9 bases. The germline V gene has CDR1 LGHDT and CDR2 YNNKEL (reference sequence). The CDR3 runs to 13 residues. TCRdb keeps only in-frame clones here, not all; method: immunoSEQ multiplex PCR. The data show 66,000 or so clones, 74% seen once. Material: CD4+ T cells from PBMCs cultured without peptide, obtained after COVID-19 vaccination. The clonotype originates from a human donor who received a COVID-19 vaccine. The chain uses TRBV3-1 (or the pseudogene TRBV3-2) and TRBJ2-3, with D hard to call. CDR3 DNA sequence: TGTGCCAGCTCGGACCTCAGCACAGATACGCAGTATTTT. Encoded protein: CASSDLSTDTQYF.